A selection of T cell receptor beta chains follows, all from one sample in a study of blood T cell repertoires in COVID-19. The data were produced by immunoSEQ multiplex PCR, yet TCRdb's version contains in-frame clones alone and is incomplete. The sample records about 120,000 clones, over 75% being singletons. The sequenced sample consisted of peripheral blood. Receptor source: a man between 45 and 60 years old with acute or convalescent COVID-19. The CDR3 runs from the conserved cysteine through the conserved F or W. Fields, in order: clone size, J gene, V gene, D gene, CDR3 DNA, CDR3 protein. D genes are given only for firm matches. Where a row states a size, it is once, few, many or the class of an expanded clone; other rows omit it.

once TRBJ1-2 TRBV5-1 TRBD1 TGCGCCAGCAGCTTGGCCGGGACAGGGGGTGGAGGCTACACCTTC CASSLAGTGGGGYTF
NA TRBJ2-2 TRBV4-1 NA TGCGCCAGCAGCCAAGGTTGGGGCGCCGTGGCCGGGGAGCTGTTTTTT CASSQGWGAVAGELFF
NA TRBJ1-4 TRBV28 NA TGTGCCAGCAGTTTCGGTACGGGGAATGAAAAACTGTTTTTT CASSFGTGNEKLFF
NA TRBJ2-3 TRBV6-5 TRBD2 TGTGCCAGCAGTTATGGGCTAGCGGGAGGGCCAGATACGCAGTATTTT CASSYGLAGGPDTQYF
NA TRBJ2-7 TRBV7-9 NA TGTGCCAGCAGCTTCAGGGTGGGGTCCTACGAGCAGTACTTC CASSFRVGSYEQYF
NA TRBJ1-1 TRBV30 TRBD1 TGTGCCTGGAGTGTACTGGGACAGGGTAATAAGGGCGGTCGGGCTTTCTTT CAWSVLGQGNKGGRAFF
few TRBJ2-1 TRBV7-2 NA TGTGCCAGCAGCTTGATTGGGGAGTTGTTCTTC CASSLIGELFF
NA TRBJ1-1 TRBV28 NA TGTGCCAGCAGTTCCCCGGGGGGGGCGAGAACTGAAGCTTTCTTT CASSSPGGARTEAFF
NA TRBJ2-5 TRBV19 NA TGTGCCAGTACCCCCATTGGGGGACATAAGACCCAGTACTTC CASTPIGGHKTQYF
NA TRBJ2-2 TRBV5-1 TRBD1 TGCGCCAGCAGCTTGTGGCTTACAGGGGGCAACACCGGGGAGCTGTTTTTT CASSLWLTGGNTGELFF
NA TRBJ2-3 TRBV18 NA TGTGCCAGCTCTACTATAAGCACAGATACGCAGTATTTT CASSTISTDTQYF
NA TRBJ1-5 TRBV18 NA TGTGCCAGCTCACCGGGGACAACCTATAGCAATCAGCCCCAGCATTTT CASSPGTTYSNQPQHF
NA TRBJ2-5 TRBV19 TRBD1 TGTGCCAGTAGTATCGTGACAGGGGCGGGGGAGACCCAGTACTTC CASSIVTGAGETQYF
NA TRBJ1-2 TRBV12-3/TRBV12-4 NA TGTGCCAGCAGCCAATCGGGTACTCTCACCTTC CASSQSGTLTF
NA TRBJ2-7 TRBV27 TRBD2 TGTGCCAGCAGTAAAAGCGGGGCGGCCCTGGGCGAGCAGTACTTC CASSKSGAALGEQYF
NA TRBJ1-2 TRBV10-2 NA TGCGCCAGCAGTGAGGCGGGGTATGGCTACACCTTC CASSEAGYGYTF
once TRBJ2-3 TRBV6-5 TRBD2 TGTGCCAGCAGTTACGGGCTAGCGGGGAGGTCAGATACGCAGTATTTT CASSYGLAGRSDTQYF
NA TRBJ1-3 TRBV4-2 TRBD1 TGTGCCAGCAGCCAAGATTTGGGACAGGTCGTTACTGGAAACACCATATATTTT CASSQDLGQVVTGNTIYF
few TRBJ2-7 TRBV20-1 NA TGCAGTGCCAAAGGGACTGCGGAGCAGTACTTC CSAKGTAEQYF
NA TRBJ1-5 TRBV25-1 TRBD1 TGTGCCAGCAGTGAAGGACAGGCACATCAGCCCCAGCATTTT CASSEGQAHQPQHF
NA TRBJ2-5 TRBV3-1/TRBV3-2 NA TGTGCCAGCAGCTCTCGAGAGACCCAGTACTTC CASSSRETQYF
NA TRBJ2-2 TRBV4-2 TRBD2 TGTGCCAGCAGCCCGACTAGCGGGGGGCTTAACACCGGGGAGCTGTTTTTT CASSPTSGGLNTGELFF
NA TRBJ1-1 TRBV10-3 NA TGTGCCATCAGCTTACGTGGAGGGACTGAAGCTTTCTTT CAISLRGGTEAFF
NA TRBJ2-2 TRBV5-5 NA TGTGCCAGCAGCTTGGCGGGATTGAACACCGGGGAGCTGTTTTTT CASSLAGLNTGELFF
NA TRBJ1-4 TRBV7-9 NA TGTGCCTCAGGGTTTTACTTGGGTAATGAAAAACTGTTTTTT CASGFYLGNEKLFF
few TRBJ2-1 TRBV6-5 TRBD2 TGTGCCAGCAGTCGGGAGGGCCTAAATGAGCAGTTCTTC CASSREGLNEQFF
NA TRBJ1-5 TRBV7-2 NA TGTGCCAGCAGCTTAACTGTTGCGGGAGTACAGCCCCAGCATTTT CASSLTVAGVQPQHF
NA TRBJ2-7 TRBV9 TRBD1 TGTGCCAGCAGCGTAGGGACAGGGGATTCCGAGCAGTACTTC CASSVGTGDSEQYF
NA TRBJ2-2 TRBV6-5 NA TGTGCCAGCAGTTATGTAGGGGAGCTGTTTTTT CASSYVGELFF
NA TRBJ1-6 TRBV6-6 TRBD1 TGTGCCAGCAGTTACTCGAACAGGGGCGATTCACCCCTCCACTTT CASSYSNRGDSPLHF
NA TRBJ2-2 TRBV7-9 NA TGTGCCAGCAGCCTCGGGACTCCCGGGGAGCTGTTTTTT CASSLGTPGELFF
NA TRBJ2-7 TRBV9 NA TGTGCCAGCAGCGTAGGGCCCATATACGAGCAGTACTTC CASSVGPIYEQYF
NA TRBJ2-3 TRBV6-1 NA TGTGCCAGCAGTGACCCGAGACCCCGGGAGATTTTTACGACAGATACGCAGTATTTT CASSDPRPREIFTTDTQYF
NA TRBJ2-5 TRBV5-1 TRBD1 TGCGCCAGCAGCGTCGACAGGGGTTGGCAAGAGACCCAGTACTTC CASSVDRGWQETQYF
NA TRBJ2-7 TRBV28 NA TGTGCCAGCAGTTTAAGTCAGGGTTTGAAGTACTTC CASSLSQGLKYF
once TRBJ1-1 TRBV2 TRBD1 TGTGCCAGCAGTGTGGACAGGGTGAACACTGAAGCTTTCTTT CASSVDRVNTEAFF
few TRBJ2-5 TRBV19 NA TGTGCCAGTAGTATTTCCGGGGGACGAGAGACCCAGTACTTC CASSISGGRETQYF
NA TRBJ2-5 TRBV6-5 TRBD1 TGTGCCAGCAGCGAGGACAGGGGGGATGGAGAGACCCAGTACTTC CASSEDRGDGETQYF
NA TRBJ1-4 TRBV5-4 TRBD1 TGTGCCAGCAGCTTGACAGGGGATGCAACTAATGAAAAACTGTTTTTT CASSLTGDATNEKLFF
few TRBJ2-2 TRBV28 TRBD2 TGTGCCAGCAGCTCTGCTGGGACTAGCAGAAACGGGGAGCTGTTTTTT CASSSAGTSRNGELFF
many TRBJ2-3 TRBV5-1 TRBD2 TGCGCCAGCGATAAAGTGGCGGGGGGCCCCACAGATACGCAGTATTTT CASDKVAGGPTDTQYF
few TRBJ2-5 TRBV24-1 NA TGTGCCACCAGTGTAGGAGATTATGGGACCCAGTACTTC CATSVGDYGTQYF
once TRBJ2-5 TRBV3-1/TRBV3-2 TRBD2 TGTGCCAGCAGCCAAGTCAGCGGGACGTTCCAAGAGACCCAGTACTTC CASSQVSGTFQETQYF
NA TRBJ2-7 TRBV30 NA TGTGCCTGGAGTGTATGCCCCGCAGGATATAACGAGCAGTACTTC CAWSVCPAGYNEQYF
NA TRBJ2-2 TRBV5-1 TRBD2 TGCGCCAGCAGCTTCTATAGCGGGGCCGGGGAGCTGTTTTTT CASSFYSGAGELFF
NA TRBJ2-2 TRBV18 TRBD1 TGTGCCAGCTCGCGTAAGGGGACAGGGAACACCGGGGAGCTGTTTTTT CASSRKGTGNTGELFF
NA TRBJ1-2 TRBV4-1 NA TGCGCCAGCAGCCAAGAACATCAGGCTACCTATGGCTACACCTTC CASSQEHQATYGYTF
NA TRBJ2-1 TRBV27 NA TGTGCCAGCAGTTTATCGATTGGCAGGGTTGAGCAGTTCTTC CASSLSIGRVEQFF
NA TRBJ1-5 TRBV19 NA TGTGCCAGTAGTTCCTCACGGTTACCAGGTATCGCAAGCAATCAGCCCCAGCATTTT CASSSSRLPGIASNQPQHF
NA TRBJ2-7 TRBV9 TRBD2 TGTGCCAGCAGCTCCTCCGGGACTAGCGGGAGGGCCTTGGAGCAGTACTTC CASSSSGTSGRALEQYF
NA TRBJ1-1 TRBV11-2 NA TGTGCCAGCAGCTTAGACCGAGACACTGAAGCTTTCTTT CASSLDRDTEAFF
NA TRBJ1-1 TRBV19 NA TGTGCCAGTAGTATAGATCTACAGGAGAACACTGAAGCTTTCTTT CASSIDLQENTEAFF
NA TRBJ2-7 TRBV28 TRBD1 TGTGCCAGCAGTTCGACAGGGAGCTCCTACGAGCAGTACTTC CASSSTGSSYEQYF
NA TRBJ1-3 TRBV7-3 NA TGTGCCAGCAGCCCCGAGGGGGACAATGGAAACACCATATATTTT CASSPEGDNGNTIYF